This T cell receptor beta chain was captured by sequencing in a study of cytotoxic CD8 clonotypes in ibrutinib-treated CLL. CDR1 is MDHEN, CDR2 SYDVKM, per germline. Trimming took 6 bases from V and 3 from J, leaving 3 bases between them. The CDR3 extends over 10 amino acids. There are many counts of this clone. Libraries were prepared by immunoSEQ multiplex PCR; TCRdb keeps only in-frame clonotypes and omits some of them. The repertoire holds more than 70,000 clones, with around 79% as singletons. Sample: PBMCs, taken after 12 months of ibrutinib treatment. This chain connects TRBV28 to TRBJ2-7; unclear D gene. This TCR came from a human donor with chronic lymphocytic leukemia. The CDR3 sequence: CASSRYEQYF. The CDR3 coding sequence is TGTGCCAGCAGCCGCTACGAGCAGTACTTC.